In this sample, the clone carrying this T cell receptor beta chain turned up many times. Its antigen is currently unknown. This entry is derived from a study of CD8 T cells in ankylosing spondylitis. TCRdb passed the 5' RACE reads through MiXCR, listing each CDR3 protein once. The data show under 950,000 distinct CDR3 sequences, over 15% seen once. Trimming stripped 6 bases from V and 0 bases from J, with 9 bases between. The CDR3 spans 13 residues. Germline CDR1 DFQATT, CDR2 SNEGSKA (reference sequence). Study-level results: A motif of 8 or 9 highly homologous TCR beta variants was seen as apparently characteristic of ankylosing spondylitis blood.

Input material: blood, either unsorted or a sorted T cell fraction (not recorded which). The receptor's source is a male donor with ankylosing spondylitis. The V call is TRBV20-1, the J call TRBJ1-5; D not certain. This chain's CDR3 is CSAPKYSNQPQHF. The CDR3 DNA follows: TGCAGTGCCCCTAAATATAGCAATCAGCCCCAGCATTTT.